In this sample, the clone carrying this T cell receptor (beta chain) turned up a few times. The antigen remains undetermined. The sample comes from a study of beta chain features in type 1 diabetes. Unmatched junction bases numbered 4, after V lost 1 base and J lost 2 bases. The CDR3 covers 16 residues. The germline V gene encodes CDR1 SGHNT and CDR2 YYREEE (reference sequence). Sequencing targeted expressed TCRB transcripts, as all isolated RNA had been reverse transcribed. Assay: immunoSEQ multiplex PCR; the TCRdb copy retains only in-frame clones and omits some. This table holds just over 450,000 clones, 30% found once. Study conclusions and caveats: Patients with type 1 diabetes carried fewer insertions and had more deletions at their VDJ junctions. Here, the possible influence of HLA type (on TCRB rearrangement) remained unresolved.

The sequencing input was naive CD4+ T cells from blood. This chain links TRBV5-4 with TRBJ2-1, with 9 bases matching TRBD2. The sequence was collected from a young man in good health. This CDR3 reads CASSLRLAGTYNEQFF. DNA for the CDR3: TGTGCCAGCAGCTTGCGGCTAGCGGGGACCTACAATGAGCAGTTCTTC. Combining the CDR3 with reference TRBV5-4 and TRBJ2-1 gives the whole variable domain ETGVTQSPTHLIKTRGQQVTLRCSSQSGHNTVSWYQQALGQGPQFIFQYYREEENGRGNFPPRFSGLQFPNYSSELNVNALELDDSALYLCASSLRLAGTYNEQFFGPGTRLTVL.